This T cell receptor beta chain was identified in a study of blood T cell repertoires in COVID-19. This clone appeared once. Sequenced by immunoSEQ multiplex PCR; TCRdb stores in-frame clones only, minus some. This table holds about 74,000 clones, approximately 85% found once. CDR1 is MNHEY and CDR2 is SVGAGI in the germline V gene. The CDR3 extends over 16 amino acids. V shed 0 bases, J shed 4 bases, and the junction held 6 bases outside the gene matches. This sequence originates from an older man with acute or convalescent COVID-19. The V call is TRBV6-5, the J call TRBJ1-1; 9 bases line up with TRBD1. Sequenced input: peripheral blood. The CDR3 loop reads CASSYSGTGLGTEAFF. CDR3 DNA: TGTGCCAGCAGTTACTCAGGGACAGGGTTGGGCACTGAAGCTTTCTTT.